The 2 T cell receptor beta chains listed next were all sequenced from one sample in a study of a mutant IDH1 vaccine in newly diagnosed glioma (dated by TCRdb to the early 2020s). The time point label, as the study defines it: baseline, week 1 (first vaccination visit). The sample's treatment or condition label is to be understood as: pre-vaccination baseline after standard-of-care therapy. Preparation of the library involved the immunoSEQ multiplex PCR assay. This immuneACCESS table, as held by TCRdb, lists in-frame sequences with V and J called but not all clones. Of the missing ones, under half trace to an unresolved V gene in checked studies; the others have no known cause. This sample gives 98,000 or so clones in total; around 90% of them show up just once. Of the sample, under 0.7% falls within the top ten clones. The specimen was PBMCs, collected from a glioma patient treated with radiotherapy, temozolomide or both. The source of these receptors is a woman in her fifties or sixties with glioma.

This CDR3 is CAISEGTGVPSGNTIYF. The CDR3 nucleotides read TGTGCCATCAGTGAGGGGACAGGGGTCCCCTCTGGAAACACCATATATTTT. This chain joins TRBV10-3 and TRBJ1-3; 10 bases are shared with TRBD1. The CDR3 spans 17 residues. Germline V CDR1 and CDR2: ENHRY, SYGVKD. V gave up 2 bases and J gave up 0 bases; unmatched junction bases: 4.

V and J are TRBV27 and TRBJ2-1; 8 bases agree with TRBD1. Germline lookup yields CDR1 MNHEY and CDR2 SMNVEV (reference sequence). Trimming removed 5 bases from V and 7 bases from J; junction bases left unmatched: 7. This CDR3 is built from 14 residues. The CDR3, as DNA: TGTGCCAGCAGTGACAGGGGTAGTCTAAATGAGCAGTTCTTC. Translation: CASSDRGSLNEQFF.